This is a list of T cell receptor beta chains from one sample in a study of shared clonotypes between healthy human individuals. Sequencing was performed with immunoSEQ multiplex PCR; in TCRdb, only in-frame clones are kept and a portion is missing. The data show approximately 1.4 million clones, approximately 98% seen once. The specimen was naive CD4+ T cells sorted from blood. These receptors were taken from a man younger than 45 in good health. CDR3s include the opening cysteine and the closing phenylalanine or tryptophan. D genes are given only for firm matches. Rows may omit the clone size; those that give it use once, few, many or a size class.

J: TRBJ2-7; D: NA; V: TRBV5-1; size: once; DNA: TGCGCCAGCAGCTTACGGGAGAGTCCCTACGAGCAGTACTTC; CDR3: CASSLRESPYEQYF
J: TRBJ1-5; D: NA; V: TRBV19; size: NA; DNA: TGTGCCAGTAGTATAGTGACGGGATTCAATCAGCCCCAGCATTTT; CDR3: CASSIVTGFNQPQHF
J: TRBJ1-1; D: NA; V: TRBV5-1; size: NA; DNA: TGCGCCAGCAGCTTGGAGGAGGGTTCGCGGACTGAAGCTTTCTTT; CDR3: CASSLEEGSRTEAFF
J: TRBJ1-1; D: NA; V: TRBV9; size: NA; DNA: TGTGCCAGCAGCGTTTACCCGAACACTGAAGCTTTCTTT; CDR3: CASSVYPNTEAFF
J: TRBJ2-6; D: NA; V: TRBV11-3; size: NA; DNA: TGTGCCAGCAGCTTAGACAGGGGTTTACCTGGGGCCAACGTCCTGACTTTC; CDR3: CASSLDRGLPGANVLTF
J: TRBJ2-7; D: NA; V: TRBV5-4; size: NA; DNA: TGTGCCAGCAGCTTGGAAGGGGGGGCCAATCCCCACGAGCAGTACTTC; CDR3: CASSLEGGANPHEQYF
J: TRBJ2-5; D: NA; V: TRBV28; size: once; DNA: TGTGCCAGCAGTTCACTGACAGGTCTTTGGGGGACCCAGTACTTC; CDR3: CASSSLTGLWGTQYF
J: TRBJ1-2; D: NA; V: TRBV28; size: NA; DNA: TGTGCCAGCAGCCAAAGTACGTCCCCCTATGGCTACACCTTC; CDR3: CASSQSTSPYGYTF
J: TRBJ1-5; D: TRBD1; V: TRBV28; size: NA; DNA: TGTGCCAGCAGTTTGACAGGGTCTAGCAATCAGCCCCAGCATTTT; CDR3: CASSLTGSSNQPQHF
J: TRBJ2-7; D: NA; V: TRBV27; size: NA; DNA: TGTGCCAGCAGTTTTCCGGATAGCGAGCAGTACTTC; CDR3: CASSFPDSEQYF
J: TRBJ2-7; D: NA; V: TRBV27; size: NA; DNA: TGTGCCAGCAGTCGACTTGCTTGGTACGAGCAGTACTTC; CDR3: CASSRLAWYEQYF
J: TRBJ2-7; D: NA; V: TRBV14; size: NA; DNA: TGTGCCAGCAGCCAAGATTGGTCCTGGGGGGAGCAGTACTTC; CDR3: CASSQDWSWGEQYF
J: TRBJ2-2; D: TRBD1; V: TRBV6-1; size: NA; DNA: TGTGCCAGCACGCCGGGACAGAATACCGGGGAGCTGTTTTTT; CDR3: CASTPGQNTGELFF
J: TRBJ2-7; D: TRBD1; V: TRBV18; size: NA; DNA: TGTGCCAGCTCACCGTCGGGACAGGTTTACGAGCAGTACTTC; CDR3: CASSPSGQVYEQYF
J: TRBJ1-1; D: NA; V: TRBV5-1; size: NA; DNA: TGCGCCAGCAGAACCAGGGAATCTGTGGAAGCTTTCTTT; CDR3: CASRTRESVEAFF
J: TRBJ2-1; D: TRBD1; V: TRBV7-3; size: NA; DNA: TGTGCCAGCAGCTTGGACAGGGGATCCTACAATGAGCAGTTCTTC; CDR3: CASSLDRGSYNEQFF
J: TRBJ1-1; D: NA; V: TRBV6-1; size: NA; DNA: TGTGCCAGCAGTGAAGGAGGGGACACTGAAGCTTTCTTT; CDR3: CASSEGGDTEAFF
J: TRBJ1-1; D: NA; V: TRBV25-1; size: NA; DNA: TGTGCCAGCAGTCGGAACACTGAAGCTTTCTTT; CDR3: CASSRNTEAFF
J: TRBJ2-7; D: NA; V: TRBV18; size: NA; DNA: TGTGCCAGCTCACCAGCCCGGGGGCCGAACTACTACGAGCAGTACTTC; CDR3: CASSPARGPNYYEQYF
J: TRBJ2-3; D: NA; V: TRBV11-3; size: NA; DNA: TGTGCCAGCAGCTTAGACGTCGGCCACACAGATACGCAGTATTTT; CDR3: CASSLDVGHTDTQYF
J: TRBJ2-2; D: NA; V: TRBV30; size: NA; DNA: TGTGCCTGGATGGGGGGAACCGGGGAGCTGTTTTTT; CDR3: CAWMGGTGELFF
J: TRBJ1-2; D: NA; V: TRBV5-1; size: NA; DNA: TGCGCCAGCAGCAACACAGGGATATATTATGGCTACACCTTC; CDR3: CASSNTGIYYGYTF
J: TRBJ1-2; D: NA; V: TRBV7-2; size: NA; DNA: TGTGCCAGCAGACAAAATACAGGAGAATCTGGCTACACCTTC; CDR3: CASRQNTGESGYTF
J: TRBJ2-1; D: TRBD2; V: TRBV28; size: NA; DNA: TGTGCCAGCAGTCTATCCACTAGCGGGAGGATAAGGGGCAATGAGCAGTTCTTC; CDR3: CASSLSTSGRIRGNEQFF
J: TRBJ1-2; D: NA; V: TRBV28; size: NA; DNA: TGTGCCAGCAGTTTGCGGTTCCGAGGGAGCTATGGCTACACCTTC; CDR3: CASSLRFRGSYGYTF
J: TRBJ2-1; D: NA; V: TRBV2; size: NA; DNA: TGTGCCAGCAGCGATCGACGCTCCTACAATGAGCAGTTCTTC; CDR3: CASSDRRSYNEQFF
J: TRBJ2-1; D: NA; V: TRBV7-9; size: NA; DNA: TGTGCCAGCAGCTTCTCAGGGTCTGGCGAGCAGTTCTTC; CDR3: CASSFSGSGEQFF
J: TRBJ2-7; D: TRBD1; V: TRBV12-5; size: NA; DNA: TGTGCTAGTGGGACAGGGCGGTACGAGCAGTACTTC; CDR3: CASGTGRYEQYF
J: TRBJ2-1; D: NA; V: TRBV10-1; size: NA; DNA: TGCGCCAGCCAGCCCCCGGGAGCCACGTGGAATGAGCAGTTCTTC; CDR3: CASQPPGATWNEQFF
J: TRBJ2-1; D: TRBD2; V: TRBV28; size: NA; DNA: TGTGCCAGCAGTGGTAGCGGGAGGCTCTACAATGAGCAGTTCTTC; CDR3: CASSGSGRLYNEQFF
J: TRBJ2-7; D: TRBD2; V: TRBV27; size: NA; DNA: TGTGCCAGCACGGGAGGCCCCTCCTACGAGCAGTACTTC; CDR3: CASTGGPSYEQYF
J: TRBJ2-7; D: NA; V: TRBV7-3; size: NA; DNA: TGTGCCAGCAGCTTAACAGCTGCATCATACGAGCAGTACTTC; CDR3: CASSLTAASYEQYF
J: TRBJ2-5; D: NA; V: TRBV5-1; size: NA; DNA: TGCGCCAGCAGCTTGGTTGGGGGGGCAGGAGAGACCCAGTACTTC; CDR3: CASSLVGGAGETQYF
J: TRBJ2-1; D: TRBD1; V: TRBV5-1; size: NA; DNA: TGCGCCAGCAGCTTAGTGACAGGGTCCTACAATGAGCAGTTCTTC; CDR3: CASSLVTGSYNEQFF
J: TRBJ2-3; D: TRBD2; V: TRBV5-5; size: NA; DNA: TGTGCCAGCAGCTTGAGGGTGGCGGGAGGCGCAGATACGCAGTATTTT; CDR3: CASSLRVAGGADTQYF
J: TRBJ2-3; D: TRBD2; V: TRBV9; size: NA; DNA: TGTGCCAGCAGCGTTAGCGGGAGGTTCACAGATACGCAGTATTTT; CDR3: CASSVSGRFTDTQYF